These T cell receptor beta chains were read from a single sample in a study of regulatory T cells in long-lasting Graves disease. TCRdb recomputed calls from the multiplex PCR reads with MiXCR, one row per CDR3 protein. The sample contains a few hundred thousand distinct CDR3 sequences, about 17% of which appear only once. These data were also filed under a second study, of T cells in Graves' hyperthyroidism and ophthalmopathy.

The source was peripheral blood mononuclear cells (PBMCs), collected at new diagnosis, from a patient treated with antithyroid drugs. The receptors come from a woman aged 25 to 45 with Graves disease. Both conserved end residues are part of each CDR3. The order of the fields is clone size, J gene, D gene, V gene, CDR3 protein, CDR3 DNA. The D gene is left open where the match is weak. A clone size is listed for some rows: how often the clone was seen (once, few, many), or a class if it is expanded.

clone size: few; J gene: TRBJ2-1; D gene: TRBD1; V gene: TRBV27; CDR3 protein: CASSSQRDSYNEQFF; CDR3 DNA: TGTGCCAGCAGTTCCCAACGGGACAGCTACAATGAGCAGTTCTTC
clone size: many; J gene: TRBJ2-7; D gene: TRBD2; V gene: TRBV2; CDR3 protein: CASSARTSGGDEQYF; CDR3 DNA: TGTGCCAGCAGTGCTAGGACTAGCGGGGGCGACGAGCAGTACTTC
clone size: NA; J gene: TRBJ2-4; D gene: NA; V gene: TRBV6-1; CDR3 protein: CASSAGRQGGGKNIQYF; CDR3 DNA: TGTGCCAGCAGTGCGGGTCGGCAAGGAGGTGGCAAAAACATTCAGTACTTC
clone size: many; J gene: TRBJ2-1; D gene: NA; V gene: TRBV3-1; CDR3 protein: CASSQDRVGEQFF; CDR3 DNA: TGTGCCAGCAGCCAAGATAGGGTCGGTGAGCAGTTCTTC
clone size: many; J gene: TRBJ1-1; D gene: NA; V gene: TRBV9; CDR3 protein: CASSARQASNTEAFF; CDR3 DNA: TGTGCCAGCAGCGCCCGACAGGCATCGAACACTGAAGCTTTCTTT
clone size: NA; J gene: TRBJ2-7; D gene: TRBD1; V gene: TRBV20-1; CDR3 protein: CSAVDRQGGSSYEQYF; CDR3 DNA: TGCAGTGCTGTGGATCGACAGGGGGGTAGCTCCTACGAGCAGTACTTC
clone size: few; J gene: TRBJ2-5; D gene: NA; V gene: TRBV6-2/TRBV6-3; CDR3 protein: CASSYSATTQETQYF; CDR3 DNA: TGTGCCAGCAGTTACTCAGCGACTACTCAAGAGACCCAGTACTTC
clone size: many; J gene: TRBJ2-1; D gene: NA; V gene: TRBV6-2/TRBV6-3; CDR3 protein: CASSASGGSYNEQFF; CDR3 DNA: TGTGCCAGCAGCGCTTCAGGGGGGTCCTACAATGAGCAGTTCTTC
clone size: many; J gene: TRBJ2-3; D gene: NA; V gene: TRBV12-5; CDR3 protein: CASGTGRRTGDTQYF; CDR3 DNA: TGTGCTAGTGGTACGGGACGCCGTACTGGAGATACGCAGTATTTT
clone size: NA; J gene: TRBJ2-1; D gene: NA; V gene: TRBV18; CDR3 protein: CASSPRFTAGKLGEQLF; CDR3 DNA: TGTGCCAGCTCACCACGGTTTACGGCAGGGAAGCTCGGTGAGCAGCTCTTC
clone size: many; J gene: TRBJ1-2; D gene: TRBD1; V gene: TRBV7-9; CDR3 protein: CASSPSGGYGYTF; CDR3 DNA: TGTGCCAGCAGCCCATCAGGGGGCTATGGCTACACCTTC
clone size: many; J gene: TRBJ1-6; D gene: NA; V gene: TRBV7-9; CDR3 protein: CASSLVQGRSPLHF; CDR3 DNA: TGTGCCAGCAGCTTGGTTCAGGGCCGGTCACCCCTCCACTTT
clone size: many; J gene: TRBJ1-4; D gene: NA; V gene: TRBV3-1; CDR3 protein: CASSQDNTGRNEKLFF; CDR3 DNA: TGTGCCAGCAGCCAAGACAACACGGGGCGGAATGAAAAACTGTTTTTT
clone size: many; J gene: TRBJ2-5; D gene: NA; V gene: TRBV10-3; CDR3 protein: CAISESTRQETQYF; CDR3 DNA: TGTGCCATCAGTGAGTCGACAAGACAAGAGACCCAGTACTTC
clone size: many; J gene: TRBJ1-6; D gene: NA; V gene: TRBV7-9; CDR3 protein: CASSAQDLSPLHF; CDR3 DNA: TGTGCCAGCAGCGCCCAGGATCTATCACCCCTCCACTTT
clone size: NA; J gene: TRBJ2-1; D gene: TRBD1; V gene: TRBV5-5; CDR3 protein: CASSWTGVYNEQFF; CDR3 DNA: TGTGCCAGCAGCTGGACAGGGGTCTACAATGAGCAGTTCTTC
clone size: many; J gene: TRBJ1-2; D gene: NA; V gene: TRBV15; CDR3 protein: CATSRDKDPSGGYTF; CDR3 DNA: TGTGCCACCAGCAGAGATAAGGACCCCTCGGGAGGCTACACCTTC
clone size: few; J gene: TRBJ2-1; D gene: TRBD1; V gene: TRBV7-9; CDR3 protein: CASSALRDRAHKQFF; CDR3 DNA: TGTGCCAGCAGCGCTCTCCGGGACAGGGCTCATAAGCAGTTCTTC
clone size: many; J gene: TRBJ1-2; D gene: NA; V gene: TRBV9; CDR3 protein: CASSVGTALNGYTF; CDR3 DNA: TGTGCCAGCAGCGTAGGGACAGCCTTAAATGGCTACACCTTC
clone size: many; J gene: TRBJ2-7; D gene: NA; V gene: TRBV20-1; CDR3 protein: CSARDPEDYEQYF; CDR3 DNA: TGCAGTGCTAGAGATCCAGAGGACTACGAGCAGTACTTC
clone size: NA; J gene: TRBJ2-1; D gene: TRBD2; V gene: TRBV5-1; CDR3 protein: CASKLAGVNEQFF; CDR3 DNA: TGCGCCAGCAAACTAGCGGGAGTGAATGAGCAGTTCTTC
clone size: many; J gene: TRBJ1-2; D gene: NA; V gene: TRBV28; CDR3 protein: CASSSPKGEIYGYTF; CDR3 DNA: TGTGCCAGCAGCTCCCCAAAGGGGGAAATCTATGGCTACACCTTC
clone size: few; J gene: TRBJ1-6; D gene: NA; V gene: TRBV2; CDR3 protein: CASSAALSSYNPPLHF; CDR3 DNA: TGTGCCAGCAGTGCAGCCCTCAGCTCCTATAATCCACCCCTCCACTTT
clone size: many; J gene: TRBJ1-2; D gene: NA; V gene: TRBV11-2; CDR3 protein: CASSLEPRGTYGYTF; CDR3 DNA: TGTGCCAGCAGCTTAGAGCCCAGGGGTACCTATGGCTACACCTTC
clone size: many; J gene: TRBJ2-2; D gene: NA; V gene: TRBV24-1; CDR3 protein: CATSESAGELFF; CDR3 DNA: TGTGCCACCAGTGAATCGGCGGGGGAGCTGTTTTTT
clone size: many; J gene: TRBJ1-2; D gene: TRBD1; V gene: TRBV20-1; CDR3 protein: CSAETQGANYGYTF; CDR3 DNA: TGCAGTGCGGAGACCCAGGGGGCTAACTATGGCTACACCTTC
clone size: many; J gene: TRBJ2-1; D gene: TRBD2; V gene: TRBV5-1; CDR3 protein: CASSLPGGQNEQFF; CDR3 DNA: TGCGCCAGCAGCTTACCGGGGGGGCAAAATGAGCAGTTCTTC
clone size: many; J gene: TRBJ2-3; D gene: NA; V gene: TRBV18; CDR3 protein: CASSPGSSKTDTQYF; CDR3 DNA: TGTGCCAGCTCACCCGGATCTAGCAAGACAGATACGCAGTATTTT
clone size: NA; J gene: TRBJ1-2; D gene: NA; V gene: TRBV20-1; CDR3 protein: CSARDPEVANHGYTF; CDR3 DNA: TGCAGTGCTAGAGATCCAGAGGTCGCTAACCATGGCTACACCTTC
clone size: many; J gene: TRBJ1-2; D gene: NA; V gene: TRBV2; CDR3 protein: CASRGTFYGYTF; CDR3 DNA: TGTGCCAGCAGGGGGACCTTCTATGGCTACACCTTC
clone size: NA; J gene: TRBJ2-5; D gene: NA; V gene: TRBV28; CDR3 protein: CASTLLGGQETQYF; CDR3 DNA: TGTGCCAGCACCCTATTAGGGGGTCAAGAGACCCAGTACTTC
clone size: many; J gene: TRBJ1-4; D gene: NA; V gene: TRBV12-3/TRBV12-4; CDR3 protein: CASTPGGKLFF; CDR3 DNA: TGTGCCAGCACCCCGGGAGGAAAACTGTTTTTT
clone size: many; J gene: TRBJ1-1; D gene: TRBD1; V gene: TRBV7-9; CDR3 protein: CASSLARDSEAFF; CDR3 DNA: TGTGCCAGCAGCTTAGCGCGGGACAGTGAAGCTTTCTTT